Listed below are T cell receptor beta chains from one sample, sequenced in a study of CD8 T cells in ankylosing spondylitis. TCRdb re-called the 5' RACE reads through MiXCR, storing one row per CDR3 protein. The sample lists 50,000 or so distinct CDR3 sequences; roughly 7.4% were seen once. The sample comprised blood, either unsorted or a sorted T cell fraction (not recorded which). These receptors were collected from a female donor with ankylosing spondylitis or in good health (not recorded which). Both conserved end residues are part of each CDR3. The order of the fields is D gene, J gene, clone size, V gene, CDR3 protein, CDR3 DNA. A D gene is named only where the DNA matches it firmly. The size field is filled for only some rows; it gives once, few, many or a size class.

D: TRBD1; J: TRBJ1-2; size: few; V: TRBV7-2; CDR3: CASSLVGRGNYGYTF; DNA: TGTGCCAGCAGCTTAGTTGGCAGGGGGAACTATGGCTACACCTTC
D: .; J: TRBJ1-1; size: many; V: TRBV29-1; CDR3: CSATNGENTEAFF; DNA: TGCAGCGCAACCAACGGGGAGAACACTGAAGCTTTCTTT
D: .; J: TRBJ2-7; size: many; V: TRBV20-1; CDR3: CSARDLLGTPYEQYF; DNA: TGCAGTGCTAGAGATCTCTTGGGGACACCTTACGAGCAGTACTTC
D: .; J: TRBJ1-1; size: many; V: TRBV20-1; CDR3: CSARDHGGGTEAFF; DNA: TGCAGTGCTAGAGATCATGGGGGAGGGACTGAAGCTTTCTTT
D: .; J: TRBJ1-1; size: many; V: TRBV7-2; CDR3: CASSLGWQGAEAFF; DNA: TGTGCCAGCAGCTTAGGGTGGCAGGGCGCTGAAGCTTTCTTT
D: .; J: TRBJ1-5; size: many; V: TRBV18; CDR3: CASSAGLSNQPQHF; DNA: TGTGCCAGCTCAGCAGGGCTTAGCAATCAGCCCCAGCATTTT
D: .; J: TRBJ1-2; size: .; V: TRBV14; CDR3: CASSLFAEPGHDYLGYGYTF; DNA: TGTGCCAGCAGCCTTTTCGCTGAACCGGGACACGATTACCTAGGCTATGGCTACACCTTC
D: .; J: TRBJ1-1; size: many; V: TRBV6-5; CDR3: CASSYRPGALNTEAFF; DNA: TGTGCCAGCAGTTACAGACCCGGGGCTTTAAACACTGAAGCTTTCTTT
D: .; J: TRBJ2-5; size: many; V: TRBV5-1; CDR3: CASRYRETQYF; DNA: TGCGCCAGCAGGTACAGGGAGACCCAGTACTTC
D: .; J: TRBJ2-7; size: .; V: TRBV29-1; CDR3: CSAQGQPFYEQYF; DNA: TGCAGCGCCCAGGGACAACCTTTCTACGAGCAGTACTTC
D: .; J: TRBJ1-1; size: many; V: TRBV7-2; CDR3: CASSLGLFMNTEAFF; DNA: TGTGCCAGCAGCTTAGGTCTGTTCATGAACACTGAAGCTTTCTTT
D: .; J: TRBJ1-2; size: many; V: TRBV20-1; CDR3: CSAREEGYYGYTF; DNA: TGCAGTGCTAGAGAGGAAGGATACTATGGCTACACCTTC
D: .; J: TRBJ1-6; size: many; V: TRBV20-1; CDR3: CSAKTTGQTYNSPLHF; DNA: TGCAGTGCTAAAACAACCGGACAGACTTATAATTCACCCCTCCACTTT
D: TRBD1; J: TRBJ1-2; size: many; V: TRBV15; CDR3: CATSRGTGPFYGYTF; DNA: TGTGCCACCAGCAGAGGGACAGGTCCTTTCTATGGCTACACCTTC
D: .; J: TRBJ2-7; size: many; V: TRBV20-1; CDR3: CSARVWHLRSYEQYF; DNA: TGCAGTGCTAGAGTATGGCATCTGCGCTCCTACGAGCAGTACTTC
D: TRBD1; J: TRBJ1-1; size: many; V: TRBV30; CDR3: CAWNQNTFRTGLTEAFF; DNA: TGTGCCTGGAACCAAAACACGTTCAGGACAGGGTTGACTGAAGCTTTCTTT
D: TRBD2; J: TRBJ2-2; size: many; V: TRBV6-4; CDR3: CASRVRAGANTGELFF; DNA: TGTGCCAGCAGAGTAAGAGCGGGGGCGAACACCGGGGAGCTGTTTTTT
D: TRBD1; J: TRBJ2-5; size: few; V: TRBV29-1; CDR3: CSVDRQGAWETQYF; DNA: TGCAGCGTCGACAGACAGGGGGCTTGGGAGACCCAGTACTTC
D: TRBD1; J: TRBJ2-5; size: .; V: TRBV2; CDR3: CAISDTPGGMKTQYF; DNA: TGTGCCATCAGCGATACCCCAGGGGGCATGAAGACCCAGTACTTC
D: TRBD2; J: TRBJ2-5; size: .; V: TRBV10-3; CDR3: CAIRRTSGETQYF; DNA: TGTGCCATCAGGCGGACTAGCGGAGAGACCCAGTACTTC
D: .; J: TRBJ2-1; size: many; V: TRBV4-3; CDR3: CASSLALGTRMNEQFF; DNA: TGCGCCAGCAGCCTGGCCCTAGGGACAAGGATGAATGAGCAGTTCTTC
D: .; J: TRBJ1-1; size: many; V: TRBV10-3; CDR3: CAISQIGGTEAFF; DNA: TGTGCCATCAGCCAAATAGGGGGCACTGAAGCTTTCTTT
D: .; J: TRBJ2-7; size: many; V: TRBV6-1; CDR3: CASKQTAGNYEQYF; DNA: TGTGCCAGCAAGCAGACAGCAGGAAACTACGAGCAGTACTTC
D: TRBD2; J: TRBJ2-5; size: many; V: TRBV12-3/TRBV12-4; CDR3: CASSFSIGGETQYF; DNA: TGTGCCAGCAGTTTTTCGATCGGGGGGGAGACCCAGTACTTC
D: .; J: TRBJ2-2; size: many; V: TRBV20-1; CDR3: CSARAKESYGELFF; DNA: TGCAGTGCTAGAGCGAAGGAATCGTACGGGGAGCTGTTTTTT
D: TRBD1; J: TRBJ1-2; size: many; V: TRBV28; CDR3: CASRWDRGHGYTF; DNA: TGTGCCAGCAGGTGGGACAGGGGGCATGGCTACACCTTC
D: TRBD1; J: TRBJ2-2; size: many; V: TRBV6-5; CDR3: CASSSGGDTGELFF; DNA: TGTGCCAGCAGTTCAGGGGGCGACACCGGGGAGCTGTTTTTT
D: TRBD1; J: TRBJ1-4; size: few; V: TRBV7-2; CDR3: CASSSTGGGEKLFF; DNA: TGTGCCAGCAGCTCAACAGGGGGCGGTGAAAAACTGTTTTTT
D: .; J: TRBJ2-1; size: many; V: TRBV12-3/TRBV12-4; CDR3: CASSRWVYNEQFF; DNA: TGTGCCAGCAGCCGCTGGGTTTACAATGAGCAGTTCTTC
D: TRBD2; J: TRBJ2-3; size: many; V: TRBV20-1; CDR3: CSASETSSSTDTQYF; DNA: TGCAGTGCTAGTGAGACTAGCAGTAGCACAGATACGCAGTATTTT
D: .; J: TRBJ1-1; size: many; V: TRBV5-1; CDR3: CASSLVARQINTEAFF; DNA: TGCGCCAGCAGCTTGGTAGCTCGGCAGATAAACACTGAAGCTTTCTTT
D: .; J: TRBJ2-5; size: many; V: TRBV5-1; CDR3: CASSLAQETQYF; DNA: TGCGCCAGCAGCTTAGCTCAAGAGACCCAGTACTTC
D: .; J: TRBJ2-2; size: many; V: TRBV12-3/TRBV12-4; CDR3: CASRRQRILVFWTGELFF; DNA: TGTGCCAGCAGGCGCCAAAGAATACTAGTTTTTTGGACCGGGGAGCTGTTTTTT
D: .; J: TRBJ2-5; size: many; V: TRBV2; CDR3: CASSIRALETQYF; DNA: TGTGCCAGCAGTATCCGGGCATTAGAGACCCAGTACTTC
D: TRBD1; J: TRBJ2-1; size: many; V: TRBV5-1; CDR3: CASSSGTGEADEQFF; DNA: TGCGCCAGCAGCTCCGGGACAGGGGAAGCAGATGAGCAGTTCTTC
D: .; J: TRBJ2-2; size: many; V: TRBV5-1; CDR3: CASSLGRGSPGELFF; DNA: TGCGCCAGCAGCTTGGGACGGGGAAGTCCCGGGGAGCTGTTTTTT
D: .; J: TRBJ1-1; size: many; V: TRBV5-1; CDR3: CASSFKGMNTEAFF; DNA: TGCGCCAGCAGCTTCAAGGGAATGAACACTGAAGCTTTCTTT